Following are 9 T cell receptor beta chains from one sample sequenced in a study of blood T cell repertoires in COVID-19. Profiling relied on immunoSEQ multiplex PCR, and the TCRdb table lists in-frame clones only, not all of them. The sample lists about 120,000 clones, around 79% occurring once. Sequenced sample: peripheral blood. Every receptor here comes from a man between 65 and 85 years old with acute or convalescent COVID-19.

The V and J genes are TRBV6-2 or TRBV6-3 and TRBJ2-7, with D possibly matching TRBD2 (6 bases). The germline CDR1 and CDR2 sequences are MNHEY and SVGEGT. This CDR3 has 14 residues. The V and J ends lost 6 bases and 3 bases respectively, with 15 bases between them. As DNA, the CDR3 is TGTGCCAGCAGCCAGAAAGGAGGGGTCTACGAGCAGTACTTC. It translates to CASSQKGGVYEQYF.

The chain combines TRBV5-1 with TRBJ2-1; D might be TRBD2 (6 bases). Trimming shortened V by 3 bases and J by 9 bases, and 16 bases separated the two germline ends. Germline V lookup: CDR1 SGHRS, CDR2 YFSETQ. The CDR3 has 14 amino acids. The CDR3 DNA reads TGCGCCAGCAGCTCATCAACGGGGGATTCTGAGCAGTTCTTC. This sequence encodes CASSSSTGDSEQFF.

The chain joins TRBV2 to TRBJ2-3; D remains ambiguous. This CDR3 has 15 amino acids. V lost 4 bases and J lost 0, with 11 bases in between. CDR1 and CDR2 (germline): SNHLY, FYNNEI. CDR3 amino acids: CASSVIRTSTDTQYF. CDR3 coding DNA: TGTGCCAGCAGTGTGATCCGTACTAGCACAGATACGCAGTATTTT.

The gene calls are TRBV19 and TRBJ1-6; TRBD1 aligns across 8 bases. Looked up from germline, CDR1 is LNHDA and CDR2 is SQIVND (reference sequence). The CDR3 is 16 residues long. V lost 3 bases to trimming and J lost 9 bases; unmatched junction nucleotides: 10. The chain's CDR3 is CASSMSVGQGASPLHF. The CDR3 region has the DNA TGTGCCAGTAGTATGAGTGTGGGGCAGGGGGCTTCACCCCTCCACTTT. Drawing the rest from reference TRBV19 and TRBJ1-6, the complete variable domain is DGGITQSPKYLFRKEGQNVTLSCEQNLNHDAMYWYRQDPGQGLRLIYYSQIVNDFQKGDIAEGYSVSREKKESFPLTVTSAQKNPTAFYLCASSMSVGQGASPLHFGNGTRLTVT.

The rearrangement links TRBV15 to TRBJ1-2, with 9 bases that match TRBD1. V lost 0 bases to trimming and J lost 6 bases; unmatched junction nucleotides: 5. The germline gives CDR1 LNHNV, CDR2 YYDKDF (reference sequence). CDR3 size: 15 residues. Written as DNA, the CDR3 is TGTGCCACCAGCAGAGATCTGGGACAGGGACATGGCTACACCTTC. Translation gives CATSRDLGQGHGYTF.

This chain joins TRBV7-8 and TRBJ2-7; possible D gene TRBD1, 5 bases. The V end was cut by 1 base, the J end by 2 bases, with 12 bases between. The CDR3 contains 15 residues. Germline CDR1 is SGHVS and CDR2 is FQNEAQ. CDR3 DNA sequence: TGTGCCAGCAGCTTAGTAACAGGTCTTGCCTACGAGCAGTACTTC. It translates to CASSLVTGLAYEQYF.

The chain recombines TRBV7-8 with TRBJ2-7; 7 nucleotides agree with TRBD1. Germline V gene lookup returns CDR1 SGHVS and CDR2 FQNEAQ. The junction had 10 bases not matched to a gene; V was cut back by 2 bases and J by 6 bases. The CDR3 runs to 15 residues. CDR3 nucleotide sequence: TGTGCCAGCAGCTTAAAGTCCCTTACAGGGGTCGAGCAGTACTTC. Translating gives CASSLKSLTGVEQYF.

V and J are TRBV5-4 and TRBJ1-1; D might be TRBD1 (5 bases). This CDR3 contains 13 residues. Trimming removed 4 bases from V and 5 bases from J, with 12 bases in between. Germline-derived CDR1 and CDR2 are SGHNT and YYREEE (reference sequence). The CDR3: CASSLSRGTEAFF. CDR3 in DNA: TGTGCCAGCAGCCTGAGCCGGGGGACTGAAGCTTTCTTT.

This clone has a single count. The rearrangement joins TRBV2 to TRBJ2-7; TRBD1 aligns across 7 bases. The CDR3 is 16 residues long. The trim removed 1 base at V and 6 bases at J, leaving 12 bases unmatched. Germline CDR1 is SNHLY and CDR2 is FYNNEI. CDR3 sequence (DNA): TGTGCCAGCAGTGAAGGAGGGGGCCCCAGAAATTCCGAGCAGTACTTC. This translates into CASSEGGGPRNSEQYF.